Presented here are 31 T cell receptor beta chains from one specimen sequenced in a study of blood T cell repertoires in COVID-19. Some clones are missing from TCRdb's copy, which holds only in-frame ones; the method was immunoSEQ multiplex PCR. The sample yields fewer than 400,000 clones, approximately 83% seen once. Sequenced material: PBMCs or T cells enriched from blood (not recorded which). The receptors derive from a man aged 25-45 years who had recovered from COVID-19.

The chain is built from TRBV11-3 and TRBJ2-2; possibly TRBD1 for D (6 bases). This CDR3 is built from 15 residues. V lost 4 bases, J lost 2 bases, and 11 bases lay in between. Germline V gene data show CDR1 as SGHNT and CDR2 as YENEEA. The CDR3 DNA reads as TGTGCCAGCAGCTCCGGACAGCTTAACACCGGGGAGCTGTTTTTT. It yields the protein CASSSGQLNTGELFF.

A word on this clone: At one of its ends the junction is not consistent with the germline gene, which may arise from a read error. The rearrangement uses TRBV5-1 and TRBJ2-5; 8 bases agree with TRBD2. The CDR3 contains 14 residues. The germline V gene encodes CDR1 SGHRS and CDR2 YFSETQ. CDR3 loop: CARRDGGGQETQYF. DNA of the CDR3: TGCGCCCGCAGGGACGGGGGGGGCCAAGAGACCCAGTACTTC.

CDR3 nucleotides: TGTGCCAGCAATCGACAGGGGGCGCGCGGCTACACCTTC. Translated, it gives CASNRQGARGYTF. The rearrangement joins TRBV12-3 or TRBV12-4 to TRBJ1-2; 10 positions match TRBD1. The V gene end was trimmed by 7 bases and the J gene end by 8 bases; junction bases not matched to a gene: 7. This CDR3 is 13 amino acids long.

The V gene is TRBV19, the J gene TRBJ2-1, with 8 bases matching TRBD1. The J segment lost 6 bases and the V segment lost 1 base, leaving 11 bases of the junction unmatched. Looked up from germline, CDR1 is LNHDA and CDR2 is SQIVND (reference sequence). This CDR3 is built from 17 residues. The CDR3 region has the DNA TGTGCCAGTAGTATAGGCGTATTCGGACAGGGAGGCAATGAGCAGTTCTTC. Translated: CASSIGVFGQGGNEQFF.

The chain employs TRBV2 and TRBJ2-7; TRBD1 matches 8 bases. The ends lost 7 bases at V and 6 bases at J; junction bases unmatched: 5. The CDR3 extends over 12 amino acids. The germline V gene encodes CDR1 SNHLY and CDR2 FYNNEI. The CDR3 region is CASTRDRGEQYF. The DNA for the CDR3 is TGTGCCAGCACCAGAGACAGGGGCGAGCAGTACTTC.

The chain is built from TRBV3-1 (or the pseudogene TRBV3-2) and TRBJ1-1, with no clear D. The CDR3 covers 15 residues. V was clipped by 4 bases and J by 3 bases, with 15 bases between them. The V gene's germline CDR1 is LGHDT and CDR2 YNNKEL (reference sequence). CDR3 bases: TGTGCCAGCAGCCCGGGGTTTGAGCGGGACACTGAAGCTTTCTTT. Translated: CASSPGFERDTEAFF.

This chain uses TRBV30 with TRBJ2-7; D is perhaps TRBD2 (5 bases). The CDR3 length is 12 residues. The V gene lost 2 bases and the J gene lost 2 bases, with 7 bases spanning the gap. CDR1 is GTSNPN and CDR2 is SVGIG in the germline V gene (reference sequence). CDR3 protein: CAWSREPYEQYF. The CDR3 nucleotides read TGTGCCTGGAGTAGGGAGCCCTACGAGCAGTACTTC.

This chain connects TRBV30 to TRBJ1-6, with D hard to call. V lost 2 bases, J lost 9 bases, and 17 bases lay in between. Germline V gives CDR1 GTSNPN, CDR2 SVGIG (reference sequence). This CDR3 spans 15 amino acids. The CDR3, as DNA: TGTGCCTGGAGTCCCTCGAACAGACTAATTTCACCCCTCCACTTT. Translated, it gives CAWSPSNRLISPLHF.

This clone occurred once. CDR3 in DNA: TGTGCCAGCAGTACAGTTATCATGAACACTGAAGCTTTCTTT. It specifies CASSTVIMNTEAFF. The chain links TRBV6-5 to TRBJ1-1; D remains unclear. Deletions cut 5 bases from V and 0 bases from J, with 10 bases between. In germline, CDR1 is MNHEY, CDR2 SVGAGI. This CDR3 spans 14 amino acids.

The chain employs TRBV5-4 and TRBJ1-2; the D gene is possibly TRBD1 (5 bases). Germline CDR1 and CDR2: SGHNT and YYREEE (reference sequence). There are 14 residues in the CDR3. The germline V and J ends were trimmed by 2 bases and 2 bases, with 10 bases remaining between them. CDR3 protein: CASSFRRDNYGYTF. The CDR3 DNA reads as TGTGCCAGCAGCTTTAGGAGGGACAACTATGGCTACACCTTC.

This sequence joins TRBV6-5 and TRBJ2-4; D possibly corresponds to TRBD1 (6 bases). CDR3 length: 15 amino acids. V gave up 5 bases and J gave up 0 bases, with 11 bases separating them. Per germline, CDR1 MNHEY and CDR2 SVGAGI. CDR3 sequence (DNA): TGTGCCAGCAGTACAGGGTCGGTAGCCAAAAACATTCAGTACTTC. This translates into CASSTGSVAKNIQYF.

A few counts support this clone. The chain combines TRBV9 with TRBJ2-1, with D possibly being TRBD2 (5 bases). Trimming stripped 0 bases from V and 8 bases from J, with 9 bases between. Germline-derived CDR1 and CDR2 are SGDLS and YYNGEE. This CDR3 has 13 amino acids. CDR3 amino acids: CASSVGVGDEQFF. Here the CDR3 DNA reads TGTGCCAGCAGCGTAGGAGTCGGGGATGAGCAGTTCTTC.

Written as DNA, the CDR3 is TGTGCCAGCAGTGATGATTTGCAGGGCCCTAGCATTCAGTACTTC. It specifies CASSDDLQGPSIQYF. V and J are TRBV2 and TRBJ2-4, with D possibly TRBD1 on 5 matching bases. The germline gives CDR1 SNHLY, CDR2 FYNNEI. This CDR3 comprises 15 residues. Trimming took 3 bases from V and 9 from J, leaving 18 bases between them.

This clone was observed once. The chain combines TRBV30 with TRBJ2-2, with a tentative D call TRBD2 (6 bases). Germline V gene lookup returns CDR1 GTSNPN and CDR2 SVGIG (reference sequence). V shed 1 base and J shed 2 bases, with 11 bases lying between them. The CDR3 covers 15 residues. The CDR3 is CAWSGSGLNTGELFF. The CDR3 DNA sequence: TGTGCCTGGAGTGGTTCGGGACTTAACACCGGGGAGCTGTTTTTT.

This chain connects TRBV30 to TRBJ1-6; TRBD1 is a possible D gene (5 bases). The V end was cut by 3 bases, the J end by 13 bases, with 16 bases between. The germline V gene encodes CDR1 GTSNPN and CDR2 SVGIG (reference sequence). The CDR3 totals 13 residues. The CDR3 DNA is TGTGCCTGGAGGCCCCAGGGAGGTGAGCCCCTCCACTTT. It encodes CAWRPQGGEPLHF.

The CDR3 bases are TGCGCCAGCAGCCACGACCGGGAGAACACTGAAGCTTTCTTT. Protein sequence: CASSHDRENTEAFF. The gene calls are TRBV4-3 and TRBJ1-1, with D uncertain. Trimming cost V 3 bases and J 1 base, with 9 bases left between them. Germline CDR1 and CDR2: LGHNA and YSLEER. CDR3 length equals 14 residues.

J is TRBJ1-3 and V is TRBV7-9; no reliable D call. V was pared by 2 bases and J by 2 bases, with 7 bases between. The CDR3 spans 14 residues. Germline CDR1 SEHNR, CDR2 FQNEAQ (reference sequence). CDR3 sequence: CASSLTQTGNTIYF. The DNA of the CDR3 is TGTGCCAGCAGCTTAACACAAACTGGAAACACCATATATTTT. The whole variable domain, remainder taken from reference TRBV7-9 and TRBJ1-3, is DTGVSQNPRHKITKRGQNVTFRCDPISEHNRLYWYRQTLGQGPEFLTYFQNEAQLEKSRLLSDRFSAERPKGSFSTLEIQRTEQGDSAMYLCASSLTQTGNTIYFGEGSWLTVV.

This clone showed up just a few times. This chain connects TRBV4-2 to TRBJ2-3, with 12 bases lining up with TRBD2. Looked up from germline, CDR1 is LGHNA and CDR2 is YNFKEQ. V dropped 3 bases and J dropped 1; count of bases not matched to a gene: 2. The CDR3 runs 16 residues. CDR3 coding DNA: TGTGCCAGCAGCCACCTAGCGGGGGGGGGCACAGATACGCAGTATTTT. Protein sequence: CASSHLAGGGTDTQYF.

There are a few counts of this clone. CDR3 nucleotide sequence: TGTGCCAGCAGCTTGGTCCTAGGGGGCCCCGGCGCTGAAGCTTTCTTT. This translates into CASSLVLGGPGAEAFF. The chain joins TRBV5-5 to TRBJ1-1; 7 bases are shared with TRBD1. Germline V gene lookup returns CDR1 SGHKS and CDR2 YYEKEE (reference sequence). V was clipped by 0 bases and J by 6 bases; unmatched bases: 11. This CDR3 contains 16 residues.

The V gene is TRBV29-1, the J gene TRBJ2-3; D ambiguous. Germline CDR1 reads SQVTM; CDR2 reads ANQGSEA. The CDR3 contains 16 residues. Trimming shortened V by 4 bases and J by 0 bases, and 17 bases separated the two germline ends. CDR3 region: CSVAPRLGVSTDTQYF. CDR3 DNA: TGCAGCGTTGCCCCCCGGCTGGGCGTGAGCACAGATACGCAGTATTTT.

The J gene is TRBJ1-2, the V gene TRBV2, with a tentative D call TRBD1 (6 bases). CDR1 is SNHLY and CDR2 is FYNNEI in the germline V gene. The CDR3 length is 14 residues. Trimming stripped 3 bases from V and 4 bases from J, with 12 bases between. CDR3 region: CASSEQGSSYGYTF. The CDR3 bases are TGTGCCAGCAGTGAGCAGGGGTCGTCCTATGGCTACACCTTC. Drawing the rest from reference TRBV2 and TRBJ1-2, the complete variable domain is EPEVTQTPSHQVTQMGQEVILRCVPISNHLYFYWYRQILGQKVEFLVSFYNNEISEKSEIFDDQFSVERPDGSNFTLKIRSTKLEDSAMYFCASSEQGSSYGYTFGSGTRLTVV.

V gene TRBV7-2 combines with J gene TRBJ1-5, with a weak D call TRBD1 (5 bases). Trimming cost V 3 bases and J 2 bases, with 5 bases left between them. The CDR3 runs 13 residues. Germline V gene sequence: CDR1 SGHTA, CDR2 FQGNSA. The CDR3 DNA reads TGTGCCAGCAGCTTCAGGGGCAATCAGCCCCAGCATTTT. Protein sequence: CASSFRGNQPQHF.

The chain links TRBV5-4 to TRBJ2-2; TRBD2 aligns across 8 bases. The length of the CDR3 is 14 residues. Germline trimming cut 10 bases from V and 8 bases from J; bases unmatched to any gene: 13. Germline-derived CDR1 and CDR2 are SGHNT and YYREEE (reference sequence). The CDR3 DNA sequence: TGTGCCGGCCATAGCGGGGCGGAGGTGGGGGAGCTGTTTTTT. It specifies CAGHSGAEVGELFF.

Only one count was recorded for this clone. V usage is TRBV27 and J usage is TRBJ1-2; D unresolved. Germline loops: CDR1 MNHEY, CDR2 SMNVEV (reference sequence). The CDR3 contains 14 residues. V lost 2 bases and J 8 bases, leaving 15 bases between the germline ends. The CDR3 reads CASSLRSGSWGYTF. The CDR3 nucleotides are TGTGCCAGCAGTTTAAGGTCGGGATCTTGGGGCTACACCTTC.

The chain combines TRBV4-3 with TRBJ1-1; tentatively, D is TRBD1 (6 bases). The CDR3 sequence is 17 residues long. The germline V and J ends were trimmed by 6 bases and 4 bases, with 24 bases remaining between them. CDR1 and CDR2 (germline): LGHNA, YSLEER. The CDR3 loop reads CASSLDPRGAWGTEAFF. CDR3 sequence (DNA): TGCGCCAGCAGTCTGGACCCTCGGGGGGCTTGGGGCACTGAAGCTTTCTTT.

The chain has TRBV7-9 and TRBJ1-2; the D gene is possibly TRBD1 (5 bases). V was pared by 4 bases and J by 11 bases, with 20 bases between. Looked up from germline, CDR1 is SEHNR and CDR2 is FQNEAQ (reference sequence). The CDR3 covers 14 residues. The CDR3 DNA reads as TGTGCCAGCAGCTCGCGCGGGGACGGCCAAAGTTACACCTTC. This gives the protein CASSSRGDGQSYTF.

This clone was observed once. The chain employs TRBV19 and TRBJ1-5; 11 bases align to TRBD1. V gave up 5 bases and J gave up 4 bases; unmatched junction bases: 4. Germline V gives CDR1 LNHDA, CDR2 SQIVND (reference sequence). The CDR3 is 15 residues long. The CDR3 bases are TGTGCCAGTAGTGGGACAGGGGGAATGAATCAGCCCCAGCATTTT. Translated: CASSGTGGMNQPQHF.

The gene calls are TRBV15 and TRBJ1-3; no definite D call. From germline, CDR1 is LNHNV and CDR2 YYDKDF (reference sequence). V lost 0 bases, J lost 2 bases, and 8 bases lay in between. This CDR3 is built from 15 residues. CDR3 protein: CATSRDKSPGNTIYF. The CDR3 DNA reads as TGTGCCACCAGCAGAGATAAGAGTCCTGGAAACACCATATATTTT.

The chain carries TRBV30 and TRBJ2-4; TRBD2 aligns across 8 bases. V lost 8 bases to trimming and J lost 1 base; unmatched junction nucleotides: 10. CDR3 length: 15 amino acids. CDR1 is GTSNPN, CDR2 SVGIG, per germline (reference sequence). CDR3 nucleotide sequence: TGTGCCGTGGAAGTTGCGGGGGGTGCCAAAAACATTCAGTACTTC. This translates into CAVEVAGGAKNIQYF.

V and J are TRBV5-4 and TRBJ1-1; weak D call: TRBD1 (5 bases). This CDR3 region has 13 residues. V shed 4 bases and J shed 8 bases, with 15 bases lying between them. The germline CDR1 and CDR2 sequences are SGHNT and YYREEE (reference sequence). CDR3 region: CASSQGPAVEAFF. The CDR3 bases are TGTGCCAGCAGCCAGGGCCCAGCAGTAGAAGCTTTCTTT.

The chain joins TRBV9 to TRBJ1-1; D not resolved. The CDR3 runs to 20 residues. V lost 3 bases and J 3 bases, leaving 30 bases between the germline ends. Germline V gives CDR1 SGDLS, CDR2 YYNGEE. The CDR3 reads CASSDSQSVGGNGPDTEAFF. CDR3 coding DNA: TGTGCCAGCAGCGATAGCCAGTCGGTTGGCGGGAACGGGCCGGACACTGAAGCTTTCTTT.